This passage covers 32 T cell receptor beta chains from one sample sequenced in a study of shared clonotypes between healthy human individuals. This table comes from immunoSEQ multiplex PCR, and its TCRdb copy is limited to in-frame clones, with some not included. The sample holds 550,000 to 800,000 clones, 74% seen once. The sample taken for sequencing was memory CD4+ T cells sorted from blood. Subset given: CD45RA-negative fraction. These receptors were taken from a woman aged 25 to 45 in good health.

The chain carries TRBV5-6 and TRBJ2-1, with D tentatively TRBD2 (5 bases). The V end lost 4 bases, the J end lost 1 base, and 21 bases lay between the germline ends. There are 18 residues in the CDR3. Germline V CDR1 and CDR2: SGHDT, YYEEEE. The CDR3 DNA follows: TGTGCCAGCAGCGGTTCGGGGAGCGGCTATTTTTCCTACAATGAGCAGTTCTTC. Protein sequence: CASSGSGSGYFSYNEQFF.

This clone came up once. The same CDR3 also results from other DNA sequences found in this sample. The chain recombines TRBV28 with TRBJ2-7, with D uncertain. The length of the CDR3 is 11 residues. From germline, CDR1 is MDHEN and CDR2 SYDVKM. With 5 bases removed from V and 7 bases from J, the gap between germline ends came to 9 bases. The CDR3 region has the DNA TGTGCCAGCAGTCTATTGAGGGAGCAGTACTTC. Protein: CASSLLREQYF. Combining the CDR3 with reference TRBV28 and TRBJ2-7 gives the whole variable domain DVKVTQSSRYLVKRTGEKVFLECVQDMDHENMFWYRQDPGLGLRLIYFSYDVKMKEKGDIPEGYSVSREKKERFSLILESASTNQTSMYLCASSLLREQYFGPGTRLTVT.

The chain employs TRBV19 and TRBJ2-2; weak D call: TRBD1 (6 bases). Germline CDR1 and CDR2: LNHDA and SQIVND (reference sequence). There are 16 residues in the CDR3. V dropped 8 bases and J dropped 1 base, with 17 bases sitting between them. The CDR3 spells CASGARGRGNTGELFF. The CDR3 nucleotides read TGTGCCAGTGGTGCGAGAGGCAGGGGGAACACCGGGGAGCTGTTTTTT.

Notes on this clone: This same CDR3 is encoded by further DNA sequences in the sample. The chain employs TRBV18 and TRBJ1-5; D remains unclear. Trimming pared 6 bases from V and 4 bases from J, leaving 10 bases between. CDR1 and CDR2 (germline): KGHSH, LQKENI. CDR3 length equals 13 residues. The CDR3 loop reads CASSPGSNQPQHF. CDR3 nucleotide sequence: TGTGCCAGCTCGCCCGGAAGTAATCAGCCCCAGCATTTT.

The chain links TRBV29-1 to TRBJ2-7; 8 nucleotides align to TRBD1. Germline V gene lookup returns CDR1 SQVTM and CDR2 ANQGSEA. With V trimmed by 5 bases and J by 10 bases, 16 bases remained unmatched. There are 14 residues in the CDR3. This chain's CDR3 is CSVSPTNDRGKQYF. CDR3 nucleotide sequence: TGCAGCGTTTCCCCCACTAACGACAGGGGCAAACAGTACTTC.

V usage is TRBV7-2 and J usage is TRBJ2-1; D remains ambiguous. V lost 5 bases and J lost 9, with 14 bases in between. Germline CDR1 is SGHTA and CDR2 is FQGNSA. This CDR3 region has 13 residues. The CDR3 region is CASSLPSLVEQFF. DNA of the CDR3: TGTGCCAGCAGCCTCCCATCTTTGGTTGAGCAGTTCTTC.

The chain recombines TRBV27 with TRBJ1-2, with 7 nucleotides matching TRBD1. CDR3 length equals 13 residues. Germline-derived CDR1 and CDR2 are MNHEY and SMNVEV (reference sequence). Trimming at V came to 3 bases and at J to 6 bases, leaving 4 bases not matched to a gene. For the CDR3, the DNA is TGTGCCAGCAGTTTTCAGGGGGTGGATGGCTACACCTTC. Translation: CASSFQGVDGYTF.

The CDR3 DNA is TGTGCCAGCAGCGTACAGGCCTCTGGGGCCAACGTCCTGACTTTC. Translated: CASSVQASGANVLTF. J is TRBJ2-6 and V is TRBV9; D not certain. V gave up 1 base and J gave up 0 bases, with 5 bases separating them. The germline CDR1 and CDR2 sequences are SGDLS and YYNGEE. There are 15 residues in the CDR3.

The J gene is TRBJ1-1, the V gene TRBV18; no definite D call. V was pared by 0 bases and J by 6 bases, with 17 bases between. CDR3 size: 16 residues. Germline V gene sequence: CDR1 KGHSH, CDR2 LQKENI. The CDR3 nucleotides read TGTGCCAGCTCACCACCCGGCAGGAACGTATTCGCTGAAGCTTTCTTT. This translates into CASSPPGRNVFAEAFF.

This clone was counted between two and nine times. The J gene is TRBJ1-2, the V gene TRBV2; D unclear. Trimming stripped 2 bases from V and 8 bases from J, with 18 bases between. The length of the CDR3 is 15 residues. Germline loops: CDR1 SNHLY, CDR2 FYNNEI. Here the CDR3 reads CASSELIGVPQGYTF. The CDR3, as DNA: TGTGCCAGCAGTGAACTGATAGGAGTGCCCCAAGGCTACACCTTC.

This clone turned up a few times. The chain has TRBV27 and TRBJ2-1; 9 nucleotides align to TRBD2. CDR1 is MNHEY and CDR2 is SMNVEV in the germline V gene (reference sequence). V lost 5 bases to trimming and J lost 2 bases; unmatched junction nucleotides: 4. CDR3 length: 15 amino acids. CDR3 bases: TGTGCCAGCAGTGGGACTAGCAGCGCCTACAATGAGCAGTTCTTC. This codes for CASSGTSSAYNEQFF.

The CDR3 sequence: CASSSRAGGYTDTQYF. The CDR3 DNA sequence: TGCGCCAGCAGCTCAAGGGCGGGAGGATACACAGATACGCAGTATTTT. The gene calls are TRBV5-1 and TRBJ2-3; TRBD2 matches at 8 bases. V was clipped by 3 bases and J by 2 bases; unmatched bases: 8. Germline V gene data show CDR1 as SGHRS and CDR2 as YFSETQ. The CDR3 sequence is 16 residues long.

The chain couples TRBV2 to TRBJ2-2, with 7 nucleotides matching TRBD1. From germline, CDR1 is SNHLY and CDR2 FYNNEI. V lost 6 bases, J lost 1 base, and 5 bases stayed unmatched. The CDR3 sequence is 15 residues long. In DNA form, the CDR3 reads TGTGCCAGCAGCCAAAACAGGGGGAACACCGGGGAGCTGTTTTTT. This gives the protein CASSQNRGNTGELFF.

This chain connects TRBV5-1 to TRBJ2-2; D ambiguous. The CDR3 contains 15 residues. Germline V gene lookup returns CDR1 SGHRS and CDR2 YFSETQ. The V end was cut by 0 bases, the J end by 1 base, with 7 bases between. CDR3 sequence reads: CASSLAGWNTGELFF. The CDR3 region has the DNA TGCGCCAGCAGCTTGGCCGGGTGGAACACCGGGGAGCTGTTTTTT. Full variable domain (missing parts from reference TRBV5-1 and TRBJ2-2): KAGVTQTPRYLIKTRGQQVTLSCSPISGHRSVSWYQQTPGQGLQFLFEYFSETQRNKGNFPGRFSGRQFSNSRSEMNVSTLELGDSALYLCASSLAGWNTGELFFGEGSRLTVL.

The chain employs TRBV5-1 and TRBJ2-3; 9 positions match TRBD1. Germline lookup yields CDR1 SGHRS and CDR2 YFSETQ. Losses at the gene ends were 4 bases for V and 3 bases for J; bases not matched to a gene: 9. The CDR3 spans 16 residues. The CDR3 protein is CASSHQPGTGTDTQYF. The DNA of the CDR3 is TGCGCCAGCAGCCATCAGCCCGGGACAGGGACAGATACGCAGTATTTT. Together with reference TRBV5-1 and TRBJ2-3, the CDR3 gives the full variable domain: KAGVTQTPRYLIKTRGQQVTLSCSPISGHRSVSWYQQTPGQGLQFLFEYFSETQRNKGNFPGRFSGRQFSNSRSEMNVSTLELGDSALYLCASSHQPGTGTDTQYFGPGTRLTVL.

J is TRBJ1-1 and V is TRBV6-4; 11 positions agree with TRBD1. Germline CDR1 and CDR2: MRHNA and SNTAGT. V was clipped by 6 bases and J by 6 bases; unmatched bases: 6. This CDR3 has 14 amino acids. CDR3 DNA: TGTGCCAGCAGATCGGGACAGGGGGTGGCTGAAGCTTTCTTT. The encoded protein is CASRSGQGVAEAFF.

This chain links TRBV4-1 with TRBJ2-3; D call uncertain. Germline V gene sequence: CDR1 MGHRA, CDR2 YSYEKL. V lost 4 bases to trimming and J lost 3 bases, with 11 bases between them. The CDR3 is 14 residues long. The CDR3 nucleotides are TGCGCCAGCAGCCTAAGGGCCGTTACAGATACGCAGTATTTT. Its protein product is CASSLRAVTDTQYF.

DNA for the CDR3: TGTGCCAGCAGTTTTTGGTTAGCGGGAGGGAATAGCACAGATACGCAGTATTTT. Translation gives CASSFWLAGGNSTDTQYF. The rearrangement links TRBV28 to TRBJ2-3; 11 positions agree with TRBD2. V shed 3 bases, J shed 0 bases, and the junction held 8 bases outside the gene matches. CDR1 is MDHEN and CDR2 is SYDVKM in the germline V gene. The CDR3 is 18 amino acids.

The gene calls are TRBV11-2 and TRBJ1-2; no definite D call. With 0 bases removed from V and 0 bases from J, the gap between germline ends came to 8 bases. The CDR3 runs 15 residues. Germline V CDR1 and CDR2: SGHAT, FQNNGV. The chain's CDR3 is CASSLEWAPNYGYTF. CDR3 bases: TGTGCCAGCAGCTTAGAGTGGGCACCTAACTATGGCTACACCTTC.

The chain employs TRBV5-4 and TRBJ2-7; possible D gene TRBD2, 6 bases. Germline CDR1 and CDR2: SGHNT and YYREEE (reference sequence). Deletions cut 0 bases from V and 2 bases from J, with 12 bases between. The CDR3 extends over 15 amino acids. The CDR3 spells CASSLVPGDPYEQYF. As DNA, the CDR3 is TGTGCCAGCAGCTTGGTCCCGGGAGACCCCTACGAGCAGTACTTC. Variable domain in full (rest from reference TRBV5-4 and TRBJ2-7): ETGVTQSPTHLIKTRGQQVTLRCSSQSGHNTVSWYQQALGQGPQFIFQYYREEENGRGNFPPRFSGLQFPNYSSELNVNALELDDSALYLCASSLVPGDPYEQYFGPGTRLTVT.

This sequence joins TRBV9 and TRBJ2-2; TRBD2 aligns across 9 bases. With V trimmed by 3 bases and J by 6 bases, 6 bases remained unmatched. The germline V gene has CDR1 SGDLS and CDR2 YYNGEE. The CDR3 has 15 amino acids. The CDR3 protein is CASSAGLAQSGELFF. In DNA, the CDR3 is TGTGCCAGCAGCGCAGGACTAGCGCAGTCCGGGGAGCTGTTTTTT.

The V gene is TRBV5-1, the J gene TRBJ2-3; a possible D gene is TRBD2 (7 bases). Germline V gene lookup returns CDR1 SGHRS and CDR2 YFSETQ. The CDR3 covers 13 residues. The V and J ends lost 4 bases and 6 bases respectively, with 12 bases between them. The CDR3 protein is CASSQGTTDTQYF. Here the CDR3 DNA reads TGCGCCAGCAGCCAGGGGACTACGGATACGCAGTATTTT.

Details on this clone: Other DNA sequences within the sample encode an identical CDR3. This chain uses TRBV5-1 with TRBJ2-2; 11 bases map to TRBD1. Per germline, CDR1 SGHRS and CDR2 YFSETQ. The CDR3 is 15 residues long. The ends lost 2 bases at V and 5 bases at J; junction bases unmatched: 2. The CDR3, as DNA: TGCGCCAGCAGCTTTGGGACAGGGGGTACCGGGGAGCTGTTTTTT. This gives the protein CASSFGTGGTGELFF.

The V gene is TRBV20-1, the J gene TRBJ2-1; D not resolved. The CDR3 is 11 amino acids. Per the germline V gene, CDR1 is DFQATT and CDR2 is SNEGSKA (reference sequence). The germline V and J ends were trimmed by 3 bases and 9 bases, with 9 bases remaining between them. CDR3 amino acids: CSARVRSEQFF. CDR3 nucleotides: TGCAGTGCTAGGGTTCGCAGTGAGCAGTTCTTC.

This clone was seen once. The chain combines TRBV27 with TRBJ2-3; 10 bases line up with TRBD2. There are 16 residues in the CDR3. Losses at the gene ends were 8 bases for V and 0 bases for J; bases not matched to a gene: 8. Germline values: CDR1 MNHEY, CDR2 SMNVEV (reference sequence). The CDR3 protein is CASGLAGAQSTDTQYF. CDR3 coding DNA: TGTGCCAGCGGGCTAGCGGGAGCGCAGAGCACAGATACGCAGTATTTT.

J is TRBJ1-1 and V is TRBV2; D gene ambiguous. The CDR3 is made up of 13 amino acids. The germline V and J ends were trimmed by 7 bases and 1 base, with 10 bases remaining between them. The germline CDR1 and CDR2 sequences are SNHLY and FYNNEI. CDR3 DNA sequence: TGTGCCAGCAAGCAGACCGGGAACACTGAAGCTTTCTTT. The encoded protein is CASKQTGNTEAFF.

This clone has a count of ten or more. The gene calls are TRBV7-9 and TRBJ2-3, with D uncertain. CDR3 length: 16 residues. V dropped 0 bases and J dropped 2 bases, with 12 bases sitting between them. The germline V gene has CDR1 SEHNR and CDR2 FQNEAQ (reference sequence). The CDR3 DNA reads TGTGCCAGCAGCTTAGCGAACTACCTACTCACAGATACGCAGTATTTT. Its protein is CASSLANYLLTDTQYF. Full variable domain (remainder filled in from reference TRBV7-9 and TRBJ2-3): DTGVSQNPRHKITKRGQNVTFRCDPISEHNRLYWYRQTLGQGPEFLTYFQNEAQLEKSRLLSDRFSAERPKGSFSTLEIQRTEQGDSAMYLCASSLANYLLTDTQYFGPGTRLTVL.

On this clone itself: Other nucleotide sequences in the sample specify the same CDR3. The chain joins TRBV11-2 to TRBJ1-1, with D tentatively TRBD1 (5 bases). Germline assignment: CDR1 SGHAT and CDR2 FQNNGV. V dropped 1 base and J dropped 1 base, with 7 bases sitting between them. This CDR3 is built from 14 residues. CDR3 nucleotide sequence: TGTGCCAGCAGCTTAGGGGACGCGAACACTGAAGCTTTCTTT. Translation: CASSLGDANTEAFF.

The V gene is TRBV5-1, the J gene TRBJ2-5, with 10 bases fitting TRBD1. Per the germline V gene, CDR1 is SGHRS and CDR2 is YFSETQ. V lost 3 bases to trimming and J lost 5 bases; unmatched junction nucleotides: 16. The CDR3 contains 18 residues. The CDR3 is CASSSGTGVVWPGETQYF. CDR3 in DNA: TGCGCCAGCAGCTCCGGGACAGGGGTGGTTTGGCCCGGGGAGACCCAGTACTTC. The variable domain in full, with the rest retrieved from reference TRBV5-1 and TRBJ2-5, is KAGVTQTPRYLIKTRGQQVTLSCSPISGHRSVSWYQQTPGQGLQFLFEYFSETQRNKGNFPGRFSGRQFSNSRSEMNVSTLELGDSALYLCASSSGTGVVWPGETQYFGPGTRLLVL.

CDR3 bases: TGCGCCAGCAGCTCCTCGGGCAACCGCCACAATGAGCAGTTCTTC. Its protein product is CASSSSGNRHNEQFF. The chain links TRBV5-1 to TRBJ2-1; D is ambiguous. This CDR3 has 15 residues. V was cut by 3 bases and J by 5 bases, with 15 bases left in between. CDR1 is SGHRS, CDR2 YFSETQ, per germline.

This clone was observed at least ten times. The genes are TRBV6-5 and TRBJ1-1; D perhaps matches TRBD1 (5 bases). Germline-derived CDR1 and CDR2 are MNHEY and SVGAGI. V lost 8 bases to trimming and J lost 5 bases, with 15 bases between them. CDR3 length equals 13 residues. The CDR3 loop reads CASSYLRQTEAFF. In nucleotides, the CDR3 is TGTGCCAGCTCATACCTCCGACAGACTGAAGCTTTCTTT.

In DNA form, the CDR3 reads TGTGCCAGCCCCCGTGGAAACACCATATATTTT. It yields the protein CASPRGNTIYF. This chain links TRBV25-1 with TRBJ1-3, with no clear D. Between the trimmed V and J ends, which lost 8 bases and 3 bases, there was a span of 5 bases. The CDR3 totals 11 residues. Germline CDR1 and CDR2: MGHDK and SYGVNS.